The entry below gives a single T cell receptor (beta chain) sequence along with its context. Its antigen is not known. The data stem from a study of neurological immune-mediated disorders. Broader study findings: CDR3 amino acid sequences of expanded clones were not shared across subjects, a result suggesting private repertoires in all groups.

This CDR3 comprises 15 residues. CDR1 is MDHEN and CDR2 is SYDVKM in the germline V gene. V lost 7 bases, J lost 2 bases, and 10 bases stayed unmatched. The cDNA was generated through 5'RACE incorporating 10-nucleotide random UMIs. From 15-18 subjects, every sequencing run obtained over 180 million TCR-beta sequences. TCRdb reanalysed the 5' RACE reads using MiXCR and keeps one entry per CDR3 protein. The repertoire consists of roughly 55,000 distinct CDR3 sequences, with approximately 16% occurring once and the leading ten covering 4.4%. This chain links TRBV28 with TRBJ2-7; 8 nucleotides align to TRBD2. The material sequenced was PBMCs. The clonotype comes from a man between 60 and 75 years old in good health. Written as DNA, the CDR3 is TGTGCCAGCATTCCTTCGGCGGGAGGTCCCTACGAGCAGTACTTC. This encodes CASIPSAGGPYEQYF.